Reported below is one T cell receptor beta chain. This specimen comes from a study of CD8 T cells in Susac syndrome. The CDR3 extends over 12 amino acids. CDR1 ENHRY and CDR2 SYGVKD come from the germline V gene. The ends were cut back, 9 bases at V and 3 bases at J, with 9 bases in the middle. The RNA input was 0.5 to 1 ug, and it was reverse transcribed with random hexamers. Amplification of TCR beta CDR3 by immunoSEQ multiplex PCR spanned 54 Vbeta and 13 Jbeta. TCRdb re-called the immunoSEQ multiplex PCR reads with MiXCR, one entry per CDR3 protein. The sample lists around 80,000 distinct CDR3 sequences, 90% to 95% occurring once.

Sequenced: CD8+ T cells from PBMCs. This rearrangement joins TRBV10-3 to TRBJ2-1, with D unclear. The sequence came from a human donor with multiple sclerosis. DNA for the CDR3: TGTGCCATTCAGGCGGACTACAATGAGCAGTTCTTC. Encoded protein: CAIQADYNEQFF.